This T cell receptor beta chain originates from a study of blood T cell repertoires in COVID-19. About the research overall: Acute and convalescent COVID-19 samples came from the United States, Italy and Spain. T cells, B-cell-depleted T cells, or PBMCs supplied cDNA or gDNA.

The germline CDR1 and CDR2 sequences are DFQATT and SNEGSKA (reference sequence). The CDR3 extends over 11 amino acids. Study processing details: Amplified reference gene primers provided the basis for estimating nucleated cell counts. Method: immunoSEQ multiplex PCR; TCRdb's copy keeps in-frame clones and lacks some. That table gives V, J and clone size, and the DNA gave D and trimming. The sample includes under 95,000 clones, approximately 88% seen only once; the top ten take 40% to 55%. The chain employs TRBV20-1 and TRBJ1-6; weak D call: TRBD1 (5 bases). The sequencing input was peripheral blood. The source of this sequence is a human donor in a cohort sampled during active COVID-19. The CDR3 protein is CTGEGNSPLHF. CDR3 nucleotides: TGCACTGGGGAGGGGAATTCACCCCTCCACTTT.